These 2 T cell receptor beta chains were all obtained from the same sample, sequenced in a study of T cells in Graves' hyperthyroidism and ophthalmopathy. TCR beta CDR3 regions were amplified from RNA. First-round RT-PCR with HTBI primers amplified the TCR CDR3 region. Using its own MiXCR run on the multiplex PCR reads, TCRdb lists one record per CDR3 protein. The sample lists hundreds of thousands of distinct CDR3 sequences, over 11% occurring once. Sequenced input: blood. The source is a woman under 40 with Graves' hyperthyroidism that later progressed to Graves' ophthalmopathy.

This clonotype turned up a few times. This rearrangement joins TRBV4-1 to TRBJ1-1; no definite D call. Per the germline V gene, CDR1 is MGHRA and CDR2 is YSYEKL. The CDR3 covers 15 residues. V lost 1 base, J lost 0 bases, and 9 bases lay in between. The chain's CDR3 is CASSQVSQMNTEAFF. The CDR3 DNA reads TGCGCCAGCAGCCAAGTTTCGCAAATGAACACTGAAGCTTTCTTT.

The chain uses TRBV4-1 and TRBJ2-2; weak D call: TRBD2 (6 bases). This CDR3 has 13 residues. CDR1 and CDR2 from the germline V gene are MGHRA and YSYEKL. V lost 6 bases to trimming and J lost 6 bases, with 11 bases between them. The CDR3 here is CASRASVPGELFF. The DNA for the CDR3 is TGCGCCAGCAGAGCTAGCGTGCCCGGGGAGCTGTTTTTT.